This T cell receptor (beta chain) was identified in a study of response to subunit inactivated influenza vaccine. Study-level points and caveats: The authors suggested that every seasonal influenza vaccination recruits few new T cells.

TCRdb re-called the RT-PCR reads with MiXCR, one entry per CDR3 protein. The sample lists 600,000 to 850,000 distinct CDR3 sequences, 14% occurring once. Germline V CDR1 and CDR2: MRHNA, SNTAGT. The V end was cut by 2 bases, the J end by 4 bases, with 9 bases between. The CDR3 is made up of 14 amino acids. With regard to this clonotype: Its antigen is currently unknown.

The sequence derives from a man in his forties or fifties who received an inactivated influenza vaccine. J is TRBJ1-3 and V is TRBV6-4, with D uncertain. Sample: PBMCs from blood, taken 14 to 15 days before vaccination. The CDR3, as DNA: TGTGCCAGCAGTGACACCCGGTCCGGAAACACCATATATTTT. Translation: CASSDTRSGNTIYF.